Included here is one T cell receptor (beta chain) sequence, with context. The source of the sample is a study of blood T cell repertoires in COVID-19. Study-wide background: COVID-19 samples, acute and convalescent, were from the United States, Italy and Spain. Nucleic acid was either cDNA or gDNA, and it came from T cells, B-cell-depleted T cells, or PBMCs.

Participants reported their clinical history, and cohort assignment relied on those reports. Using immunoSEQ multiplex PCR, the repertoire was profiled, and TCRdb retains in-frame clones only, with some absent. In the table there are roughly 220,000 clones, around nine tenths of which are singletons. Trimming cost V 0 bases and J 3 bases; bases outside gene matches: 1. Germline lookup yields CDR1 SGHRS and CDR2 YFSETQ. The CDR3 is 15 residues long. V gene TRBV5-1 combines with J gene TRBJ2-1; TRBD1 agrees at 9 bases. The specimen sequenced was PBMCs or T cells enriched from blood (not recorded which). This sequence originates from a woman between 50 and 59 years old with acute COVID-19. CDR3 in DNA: TGCGCCAGCAGCTTGGGGGACAGGGTCTACAATGAGCAGTTCTTC. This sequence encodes CASSLGDRVYNEQFF.